The clone carrying this T cell receptor (beta chain) was counted many times. The PBMCs had their origin in approximately 10 ml of fresh peripheral blood. This entry belongs to a study of Graves' ophthalmopathy and Graves' hyperthyroidism. Study in general: Pretreatment peripheral blood was obtained at initial diagnosis.

RNA transcripts provided the template for amplifying TCR beta CDR3 regions. First-round RT-PCR relied on HTBI primers, and a second-round multiplex PCR came next. MiXCR was run by TCRdb on the multiplex PCR reads, yielding one entry per CDR3 protein. The sample shows about 160,000 distinct CDR3 sequences, approximately 40% of them seen only once. Sequencing was carried out using peripheral blood. The TCR was taken from a young man with Graves' ophthalmopathy.

CDR3 in amino acids: CSVDSNMNTEAFF. CDR3 in DNA: TGCAGCGTTGACTCCAATATGAACACTGAAGCTTTCTTT. The chain carries TRBV29-1 and TRBJ1-1; D gene ambiguous. Germline V lookup: CDR1 SQVTM, CDR2 ANQGSEA. V lost 3 bases and J 0 bases, leaving 8 bases between the germline ends. CDR3 size: 13 residues.